Included here is one T cell receptor (beta chain) sequence, with context. As handled by the study authors: Estimated nucleated cell counts came from reference gene primer amplification. The method was immunoSEQ multiplex PCR; TCRdb's version includes in-frame clones alone and lacks a portion of them. The V and J calls and the clone size are those of that table, but D and trimming were determined from the DNA. The profile covers about 91,000 clones, with approximately 72% appearing a single time and around 22% taken by the ten largest. These data belong to a study of blood T cell repertoires in COVID-19. Whole-study context: Samples came from the United States, Italy and Spain, spanning acute and convalescent COVID-19. From T cells, B-cell-depleted T cells, or PBMCs came the material, which was cDNA or gDNA.

The receptor was derived from a man aged 65 to 85 with acute or convalescent COVID-19. Sequencing was performed on peripheral blood.

The CDR3: CASSRQGINYGYTF. CDR3 DNA: TGTGCCAGCAGTCGACAGGGGATCAACTATGGCTACACCTTC. J is TRBJ1-2 and V is TRBV27, with 8 bases fitting TRBD1. This CDR3 is 14 amino acids long. Germline CDR1 reads MNHEY; CDR2 reads SMNVEV (reference sequence). The V gene end was trimmed by 5 bases and the J gene end by 2 bases; junction bases not matched to a gene: 4.